This T cell receptor beta chain was identified during a study of control samples from healthy donors and cancer patients (dated by TCRdb to the early 2020s). Library construction relied on the immunoSEQ multiplex PCR assay. This immuneACCESS table, as held by TCRdb, lists in-frame sequences with V and J called but not all clones. Of the missing ones, under half trace to an unresolved V gene in checked studies; the others have no known cause. The sample has 170,000 or so clones on record, around 92% of them singletons. Around 2% of the sample lies in the top ten. The CDR3, cysteine through phenylalanine, is 14 amino acids long. Of all the DNA, just the CDR3 is kept, 42 bases in frame from base 1. Taken from the germline V gene, the CDR1 and CDR2 loops are SNHLY and FYNNEI. V sheds 5 bases and J sheds 0 bases, leaving 9 bases between their ends. A remark on this clone: Its antigen is unknown. No per-base quality is available; no much larger clone lies one base away.

The chain uses TRBV2 and TRBJ2-3, with the D segment identity uncertain. The clonotype originates from a woman aged 40 to 50 in good health. The source material was blood. The CDR3 corresponds to CASSPFTSTDTQYF. The nucleotide sequence is given as TGTGCCAGCAGTCCGTTTACTAGCACAGATACGCAGTATTTT.